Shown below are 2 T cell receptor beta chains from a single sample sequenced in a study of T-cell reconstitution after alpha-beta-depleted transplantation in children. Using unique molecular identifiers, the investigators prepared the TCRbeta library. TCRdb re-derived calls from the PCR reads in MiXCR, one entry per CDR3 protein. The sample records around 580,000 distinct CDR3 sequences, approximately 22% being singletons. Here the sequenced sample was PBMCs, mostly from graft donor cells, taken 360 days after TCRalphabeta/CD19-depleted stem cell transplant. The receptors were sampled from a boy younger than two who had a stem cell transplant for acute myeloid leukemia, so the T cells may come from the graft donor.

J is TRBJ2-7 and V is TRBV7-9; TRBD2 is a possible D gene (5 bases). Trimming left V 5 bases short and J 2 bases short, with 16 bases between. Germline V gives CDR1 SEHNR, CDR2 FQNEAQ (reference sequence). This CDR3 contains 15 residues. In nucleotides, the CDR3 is TGTGCCAGCAGCCTGAACCGGGGTATGACCTACGAGCAGTACGTC. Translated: CASSLNRGMTYEQYV.

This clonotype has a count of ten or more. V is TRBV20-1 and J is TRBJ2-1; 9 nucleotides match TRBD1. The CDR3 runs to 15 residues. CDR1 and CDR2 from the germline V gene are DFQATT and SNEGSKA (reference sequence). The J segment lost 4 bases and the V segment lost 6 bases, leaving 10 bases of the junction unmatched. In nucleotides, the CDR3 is TGCAGTGCAACGGGACAGGGAAAGGGGTACAATGAGCAGTTCTTC. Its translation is CSATGQGKGYNEQFF.